This T cell receptor (beta chain) was captured in a study of blood T cell repertoires in COVID-19 (dated by TCRdb to the early 2020s). For context, the study as a whole: Samples from collaborators originated in the United States, Italy and Spain and spanned both the acute and convalescent phases of COVID-19. Subjects who had been exposed to COVID-19, were actively infected with it, or had recovered from it provided the deeply sampled blood TCRbeta repertoires that made up the dataset. The repertoires were released in a freely available public database intended as a resource for research on the immune response to SARS-CoV-2. The material from the prospective study consisted of cDNA or gDNA derived from T cells, B-cell-depleted T cells, or PBMCs. The sample metadata nearly always contained a de-identified subject ID, COVID-19 status, age in years and sex. Where HLA class I and class II types were available, the types were taken from metadata supplied by the sample provider, not from assay-based typing. Samples came from the ongoing ImmuneRACE study (first 160 participants) plus 1,254 subjects from 6 global collaborators.

The full study reports these points: The amount of clinical and demographic metadata varied by source and participant and was provided uncurated.

Comments on this clone: Its antigen is not yet known. It has no much larger one-base neighbor in the sample; base qualities were not kept.

Whole blood was collected in K2EDTA tubes by collaborating institutions according to the institutions' own protocols. For TCRbeta analysis, collaborator samples were shipped as frozen whole blood, as isolated PBMCs, or as DNA extracted from either sample type. TCRbeta CDR3 regions were amplified from genomic DNA using the immunoSEQ Assay, a bias-controlled multiplex PCR. As for how the authors treated the data: The number of nucleated cells in each sample was estimated from the amplification of reference gene primers within the assay. Sequence reads were collapsed and filtered to measure the absolute abundance of every unique TCRbeta CDR3 rearrangement. For each sample, productive Simpson clonality was calculated as the square root of Simpson's diversity index across productive rearrangements. TCRdb mirrors the immuneACCESS table, restricted to in-frame sequences. Some clones are absent from its copies; in checked studies, under half trace to an unresolved V gene, and the reason for the others is unknown. V, J and clone size reflect that table, while D and trimming were determined from the DNA. In this sample the table shows approximately 140,000 clones, roughly 85% of which occur a single time. The leading ten clones occupy 2.5% to 4% of the sample.

Reading from cysteine to phenylalanine, the CDR3 counts 15 amino acids. The sequence is cut down to CDR3 DNA, 45 bases in frame from base 1. Trimmed from V: 0 bases; trimmed from J: 0 bases; junction bases lacking a gene match: 2. Looking up the germline V gene yields CDR1 SGHAT and CDR2 FQNNGV. The TCR was taken from a man in his 70s with acute or convalescent COVID-19. The chain couples TRBV11-2 to TRBJ2-7; 7 central nucleotides agree with TRBD2. Sequencing was performed on peripheral blood. In nucleotide form, the sequence is TGTGCCAGCAGCTTAGATCTAGCGGTCTCCTACGAGCAGTACTTC. It specifies CASSLDLAVSYEQYF.